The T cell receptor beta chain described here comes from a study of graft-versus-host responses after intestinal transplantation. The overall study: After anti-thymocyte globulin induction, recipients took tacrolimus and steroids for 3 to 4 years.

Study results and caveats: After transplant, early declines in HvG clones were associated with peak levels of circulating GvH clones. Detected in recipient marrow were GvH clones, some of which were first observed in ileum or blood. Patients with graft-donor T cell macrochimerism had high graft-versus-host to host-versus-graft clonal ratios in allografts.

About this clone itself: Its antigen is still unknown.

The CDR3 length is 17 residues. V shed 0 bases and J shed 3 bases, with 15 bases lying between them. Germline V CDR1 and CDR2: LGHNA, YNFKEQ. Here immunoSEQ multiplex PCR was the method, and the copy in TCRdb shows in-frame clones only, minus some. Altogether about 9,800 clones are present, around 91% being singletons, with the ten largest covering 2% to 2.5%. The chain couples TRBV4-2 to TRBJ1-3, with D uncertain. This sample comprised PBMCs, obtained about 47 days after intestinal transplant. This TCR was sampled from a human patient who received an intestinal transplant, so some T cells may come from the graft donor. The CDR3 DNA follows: TGTGCCAGCAGCCAAGAAGGCACCCAAGGGTTTGGAAACACCATATATTTT. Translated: CASSQEGTQGFGNTIYF.